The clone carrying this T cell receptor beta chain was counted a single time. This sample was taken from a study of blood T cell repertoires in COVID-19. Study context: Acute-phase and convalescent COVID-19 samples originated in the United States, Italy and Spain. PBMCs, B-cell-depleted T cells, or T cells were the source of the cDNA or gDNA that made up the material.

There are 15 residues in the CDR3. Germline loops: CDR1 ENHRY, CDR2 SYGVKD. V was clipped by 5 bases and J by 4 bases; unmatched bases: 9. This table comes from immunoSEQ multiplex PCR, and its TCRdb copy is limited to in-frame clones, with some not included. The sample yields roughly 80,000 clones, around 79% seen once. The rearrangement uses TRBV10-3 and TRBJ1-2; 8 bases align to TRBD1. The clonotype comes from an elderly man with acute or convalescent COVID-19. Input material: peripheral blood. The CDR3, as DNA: TGTGCCATCAGTCCACAGGACAGGGAGGTCTATGGCTACACCTTC. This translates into CAISPQDREVYGYTF.